The rows below give T cell receptor beta chains drawn from one sample of a study of regulatory T cells in long-lasting Graves disease. Each CDR3 protein gets one entry after TCRdb re-called the multiplex PCR reads with MiXCR. The profile shows over 500,000 distinct CDR3 sequences, about 16% of them singletons. The sample was also linked to a second study, of T cells in Graves' hyperthyroidism and ophthalmopathy.

This specimen consisted of peripheral blood mononuclear cells (PBMCs), obtained at new diagnosis, from a patient treated with antithyroid drugs. These receptors all come from a woman under 40 with Graves disease. CDR3s include the opening cysteine and the closing phenylalanine or tryptophan. Fields, in order: J gene, V gene, CDR3 length, D gene, clone size, CDR3 protein, CDR3 DNA. D genes are given only for firm matches. Not every row has a clone size; where given, it reads once, few, many or a size class.

TRBJ2-5	TRBV28	16	TRBD1	many	CASRPADREPQETQYF	TGTGCCAGCAGGCCAGCGGACAGGGAACCACAAGAGACCCAGTACTTC
TRBJ2-5	TRBV29-1	14	TRBD1	many	CSVELRDRQETQYF	TGCAGCGTTGAACTCCGGGACAGGCAAGAGACCCAGTACTTC
TRBJ1-5	TRBV12-3/TRBV12-4	14	.	few	CASSSRDGFQPQHF	TGTGCCAGCAGTTCGCGGGACGGTTTTCAGCCCCAGCATTTT
TRBJ1-4	TRBV20-1	17	.	few	CSASRAGTLGTNEKLFF	TGCAGTGCCAGTCGGGCAGGCACCTTGGGGACTAATGAAAAACTGTTTTTT
TRBJ2-3	TRBV25-1	14	.	.	CASRRELGTDTQYF	TGTGCCAGCAGAAGGGAGTTGGGCACAGATACGCAGTATTTT
TRBJ1-2	TRBV12-5	13	.	.	CASGFTGLGGYTF	TGTGCTAGTGGTTTCACAGGGCTAGGGGGCTACACCTTC
TRBJ1-1	TRBV18	16	.	few	CASSPQRGRSNTEAFF	TGTGCCAGCTCACCGCAACGGGGGAGGAGCAACACTGAAGCTTTCTTT
TRBJ2-3	TRBV12-3/TRBV12-4	15	.	.	CASTASFSGADTQYF	TGTGCCAGCACCGCTTCGTTTTCGGGAGCAGATACGCAGTATTTT
TRBJ2-2	TRBV7-2	15	.	many	CASSPGESNTGELFF	TGTGCCAGCAGCCCAGGGGAATCGAACACCGGGGAGCTGTTTTTT
TRBJ1-2	TRBV20-1	14	.	few	CSAPNPQKVYGYTF	TGCAGTGCTCCCAACCCCCAGAAAGTCTATGGCTACACCTTC
TRBJ2-7	TRBV18	14	.	many	CASSPPWDPYEQYF	TGTGCCAGCTCACCACCTTGGGACCCCTACGAGCAGTACTTC
TRBJ1-1	TRBV3-1	15	TRBD1	.	CASSNNDRVNTEAFF	TGTGCCAGCAGCAATAACGACAGGGTTAACACTGAAGCTTTCTTT
TRBJ1-6	TRBV10-3	13	TRBD1	many	CAIRNRGGSPLHF	TGTGCCATCAGAAACAGGGGCGGATCACCCCTCCACTTT
TRBJ2-1	TRBV15	18	.	.	CATSRDQGGRDSYNEQFF	TGTGCCACCAGCAGAGATCAGGGCGGACGAGATTCCTACAATGAGCAGTTCTTC
TRBJ2-5	TRBV19	13	.	.	CASSIQTRETQYF	TGTGCCAGTAGTATTCAGACAAGAGAGACCCAGTACTTC
TRBJ1-5	TRBV6-5	13	.	many	CASSYSTDQPQHF	TGTGCCAGCAGTTACTCGACCGATCAGCCCCAGCATTTT
TRBJ1-4	TRBV6-1	15	TRBD1	.	CASSNQGAVDEKLFF	TGTGCCAGCAGTAACCAGGGGGCAGTAGATGAAAAACTGTTTTTT
TRBJ1-1	TRBV7-9	15	.	many	CASSLGDGLNTEAFF	TGTGCCAGCAGCTTAGGGGACGGTTTGAACACTGAAGCTTTCTTT
TRBJ2-1	TRBV27	13	.	many	CASSFNGGTEQFF	TGTGCCAGCAGTTTCAACGGCGGGACAGAGCAGTTCTTC
TRBJ2-1	TRBV3-1	15	.	few	CASSQDRGLYNEQFF	TGTGCCAGCAGCCAAGATCGCGGGTTATACAATGAGCAGTTCTTC
TRBJ2-2	TRBV18	16	.	once	CASSPVRVQGTGELFF	TGTGCCAGCTCACCAGTAAGGGTCCAAGGCACCGGGGAGCTGTTTTTT
TRBJ2-3	TRBV5-1	14	.	.	CASSLGERTDTQYF	TGCGCCAGCAGCTTGGGGGAGCGCACAGATACGCAGTATTTT
TRBJ2-7	TRBV7-9	15	TRBD2	.	CASSLEGGATYEQYF	TGTGCCAGCAGCTTAGAGGGAGGGGCTACCTACGAGCAGTACTTC
TRBJ2-1	TRBV6-1	17	TRBD2	.	CASSPTSRRSSYNEQFF	TGTGCCAGCAGTCCGACTAGCCGACGGAGCTCCTACAATGAGCAGTTCTTC
TRBJ2-5	TRBV12-3/TRBV12-4	17	.	many	CASRDGRWGSEKETQYF	TGTGCCAGCAGGGATGGCAGGTGGGGCTCAGAGAAAGAGACCCAGTACTTC
TRBJ2-5	TRBV5-1	15	TRBD2	few	CASSAGTSGRETQYF	TGCGCCAGCAGCGCCGGGACTAGCGGGAGAGAGACCCAGTACTTC
TRBJ2-7	TRBV3-1	13	.	.	CASSQAAGFEQYF	TGTGCCAGCAGCCAAGCAGCCGGTTTCGAGCAGTACTTC
TRBJ2-7	TRBV24-1	13	.	.	CATSDPGRVEQYF	TGTGCCACCAGTGATCCCGGGCGGGTCGAGCAGTACTTC
TRBJ2-7	TRBV2	14	TRBD1	few	CASRSGQGVYEQYF	TGTGCCAGCAGGTCAGGACAGGGGGTTTACGAGCAGTACTTC
TRBJ2-3	TRBV6-1	14	TRBD1	few	CASILGGGTDTQYF	TGTGCCAGCATTTTAGGGGGCGGCACAGATACGCAGTATTTT
TRBJ2-7	TRBV9	15	.	.	CASSVGSHGSYEQYF	TGTGCCAGCAGCGTAGGTTCCCACGGGTCCTACGAGCAGTACTTC
TRBJ2-3	TRBV10-1	15	TRBD2	.	CASSSAGERTDTQYF	TGCGCCAGCAGTTCAGCGGGAGAACGCACAGATACGCAGTATTTT
TRBJ2-7	TRBV20-1	15	TRBD2	many	CSAVKLAKADHEQYF	TGCAGTGCTGTCAAACTAGCGAAGGCGGACCACGAGCAGTACTTC
TRBJ2-7	TRBV9	14	.	many	CASSVGEAAYEQYF	TGTGCCAGCAGCGTAGGAGAAGCGGCCTACGAGCAGTACTTC
TRBJ1-1	TRBV11-3	15	.	.	CASSPPERGGTEAFF	TGTGCCAGCAGCCCTCCAGAGCGGGGGGGCACTGAAGCTTTCTTT
TRBJ2-7	TRBV20-1	14	TRBD2	many	CSATRLAGPYEQYF	TGCAGTGCTACGCGACTAGCGGGACCCTACGAGCAGTACTTC
TRBJ1-5	TRBV18	15	.	few	CASSPYSGGNQPQHF	TGTGCCAGCTCACCTTACTCAGGGGGCAATCAGCCCCAGCATTTT
TRBJ2-5	TRBV2	17	.	many	CASTQSPGVDLKRTQYF	TGTGCCAGCACACAGTCGCCCGGGGTGGACCTGAAACGGACCCAGTACTTC
TRBJ2-3	TRBV20-1	11	.	many	CSAPATDTQYF	TGCAGTGCCCCTGCTACAGATACGCAGTATTTT
TRBJ2-2	TRBV7-3	13	.	many	CASSSSRNGELFF	TGTGCCAGCAGCTCGTCCCGGAACGGGGAGCTGTTTTTT
TRBJ1-4	TRBV6-2/TRBV6-3	13	TRBD1	.	CASRTGDHEKLFF	TGTGCCAGCCGGACAGGAGATCATGAAAAACTGTTTTTT
TRBJ2-7	TRBV27	18	TRBD1	.	CASSLSSRDSPRIYEQYF	TGTGCCAGCAGTTTATCGTCCAGGGACAGCCCCCGGATCTACGAGCAGTACTTC
TRBJ2-3	TRBV7-3	15	.	few	CASSPGGKGSDTQYF	TGTGCCAGCAGCCCCGGCGGGAAGGGTTCAGATACGCAGTATTTT
TRBJ1-4	TRBV6-1	14	.	few	CASRAGTTNEKLFF	TGTGCCAGCAGAGCCGGGACAACTAATGAAAAACTGTTTTTT
TRBJ2-7	TRBV3-1	13	.	few	CASSRWDTYEQYF	TGTGCCAGCAGCCGCTGGGATACCTACGAGCAGTACTTC
TRBJ2-2	TRBV24-1	17	TRBD1	.	CATSGTGGGFSTGELFF	TGTGCCACCAGCGGGACAGGGGGCGGATTTTCGACCGGGGAGCTGTTTTTT
TRBJ2-7	TRBV11-2	15	TRBD1	many	CASSLEDRGDYEQYF	TGTGCCAGCAGCTTAGAGGACAGGGGCGACTACGAGCAGTACTTC
TRBJ1-1	TRBV28	16	TRBD1	.	CASSINQYRGSTEAFF	TGTGCCAGCAGCATAAACCAATACAGGGGGAGCACTGAAGCTTTCTTT